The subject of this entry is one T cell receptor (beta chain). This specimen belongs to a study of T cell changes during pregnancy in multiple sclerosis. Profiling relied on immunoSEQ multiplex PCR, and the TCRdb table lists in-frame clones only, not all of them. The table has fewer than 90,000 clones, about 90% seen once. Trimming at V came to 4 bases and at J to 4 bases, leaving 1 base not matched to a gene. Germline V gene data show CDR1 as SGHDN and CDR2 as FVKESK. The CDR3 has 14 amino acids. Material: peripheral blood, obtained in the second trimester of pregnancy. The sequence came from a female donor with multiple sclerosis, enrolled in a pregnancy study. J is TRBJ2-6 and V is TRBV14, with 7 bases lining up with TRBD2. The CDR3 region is CASSPGGGANVLTF. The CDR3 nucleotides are TGTGCCAGCAGCCCGGGGGGAGGGGCCAACGTCCTGACTTTC.